Shown below are 2 T cell receptor beta chains from a single sample sequenced in a study of human T cells and chemical hapten exposure. Indicated time point: healthy volunteer bleed at 2 weeks. Total RNA came from unfractionated whole blood. TCRdb re-derived calls from the RACE reads in MiXCR, one entry per CDR3 protein. The table records around 130,000 distinct CDR3 sequences, around 8.3% of them present only once. Sequenced: whole blood. The receptors were sampled from a male donor in good health. Some clones in this sample may be carry-over from other donors' samples.

This clonotype has at least ten counts. The rearrangement uses TRBV6-5 and TRBJ2-7; D tentatively reads TRBD1 or TRBD2 (5 bases each). Germline V gene lookup returns CDR1 MNHEY and CDR2 SVGAGI. Trimming removed 2 bases at V and 2 bases at J, with 10 bases between. The CDR3 has 14 residues. This CDR3 is CASSYGTGAYEQYF. The CDR3 nucleotides are TGTGCCAGCAGTTACGGGACCGGAGCCTACGAGCAGTACTTC.

This clonotype was seen only a few times. The chain employs TRBV27 and TRBJ2-6; 7 bases agree with TRBD1. Losses at the gene ends were 8 bases for V and 0 bases for J; bases not matched to a gene: 10. Germline CDR1 is MNHEY and CDR2 is SMNVEV (reference sequence). The length of the CDR3 is 17 residues. The CDR3 is CASSWTGSLSGANVLTF. Here the CDR3 DNA reads TGTGCCAGCTCTTGGACAGGATCCCTCTCTGGGGCCAACGTCCTGACTTTC.